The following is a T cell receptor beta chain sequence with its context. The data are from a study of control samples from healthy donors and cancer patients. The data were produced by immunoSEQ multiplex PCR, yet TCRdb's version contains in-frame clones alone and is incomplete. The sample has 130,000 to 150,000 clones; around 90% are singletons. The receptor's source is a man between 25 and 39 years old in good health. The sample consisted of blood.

CDR3 nucleotides: TGTGCCAGCAGACCGGGACTAGCGGAGTTCACAGATACGCAGTATTTT. Translated: CASRPGLAEFTDTQYF. The gene calls are TRBV7-9 and TRBJ2-3, with TRBD2 matching over 11 bases. The V segment lost 6 bases and the J segment 2 bases; nucleotides outside the gene matches: 7. CDR1 is SEHNR, CDR2 FQNEAQ, per germline (reference sequence). This CDR3 comprises 16 residues.